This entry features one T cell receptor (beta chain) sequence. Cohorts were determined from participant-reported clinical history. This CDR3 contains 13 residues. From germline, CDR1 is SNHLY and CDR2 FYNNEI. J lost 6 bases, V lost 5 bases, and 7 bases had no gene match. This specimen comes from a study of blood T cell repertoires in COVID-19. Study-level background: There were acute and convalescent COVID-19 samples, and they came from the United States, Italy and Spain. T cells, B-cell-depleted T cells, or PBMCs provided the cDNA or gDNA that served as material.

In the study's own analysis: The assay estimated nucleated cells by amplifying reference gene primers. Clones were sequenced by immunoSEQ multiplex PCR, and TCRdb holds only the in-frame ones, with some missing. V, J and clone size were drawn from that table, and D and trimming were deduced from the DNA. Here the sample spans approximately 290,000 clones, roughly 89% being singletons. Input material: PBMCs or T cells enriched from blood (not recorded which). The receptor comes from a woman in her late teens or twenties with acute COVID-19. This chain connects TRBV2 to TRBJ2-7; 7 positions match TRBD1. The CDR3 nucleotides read TGTGCCAGCAGTCAAACAGGGGCTGGCGAGCAGTACTTC. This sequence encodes CASSQTGAGEQYF.